A single T cell receptor (beta chain) is shown here with its context. These data come from a study of blood T cell repertoires in COVID-19. This CDR3 contains 13 residues. In germline, CDR1 is KGHDR, CDR2 SFDVKD. Trimming took 2 bases from V and 6 from J, leaving 9 bases between them. Repertoires were generated with immunoSEQ multiplex PCR, while TCRdb's copy carries only in-frame clones and drops some. The sample comprises around 18,000 clones, roughly 80% of which are singletons, and approximately 10% rests with the top ten. The TCR was taken from a man at least 80 years old with acute or convalescent COVID-19. The rearrangement links TRBV24-1 to TRBJ1-2; D is perhaps TRBD1 (5 bases). The source material was peripheral blood. DNA for the CDR3: TGTGCCACCAGTGATTCAACGACAGATGGCTACACCTTC. As protein: CATSDSTTDGYTF.